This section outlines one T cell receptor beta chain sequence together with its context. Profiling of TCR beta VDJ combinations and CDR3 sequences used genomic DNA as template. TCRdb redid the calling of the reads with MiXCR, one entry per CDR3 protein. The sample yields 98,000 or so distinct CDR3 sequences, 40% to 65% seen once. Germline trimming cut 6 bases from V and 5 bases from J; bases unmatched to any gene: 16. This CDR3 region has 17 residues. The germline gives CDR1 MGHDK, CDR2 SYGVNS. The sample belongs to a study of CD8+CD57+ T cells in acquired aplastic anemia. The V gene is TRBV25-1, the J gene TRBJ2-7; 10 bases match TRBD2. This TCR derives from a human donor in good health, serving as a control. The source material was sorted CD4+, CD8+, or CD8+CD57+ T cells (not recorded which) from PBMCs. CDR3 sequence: CASSSRYLAGAGHEQYF. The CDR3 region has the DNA TGTGCCAGCAGCTCAAGGTACCTAGCGGGGGCCGGACACGAGCAGTACTTC.